This TCR beta chain was obtained from a study of cytomegalovirus exposure and HLA in healthy donors (dated by TCRdb to the late 2010s). As for the study more broadly: An earlier analysis of about 530 of the donors reported about 260 Gb of sequence data and around 110 million unique TCR beta sequences obtained from about 179 million T cells. Rather than drawing on any new phenotypic data, the later analysis identified candidate immune exposures from TCR beta sequences and the way those sequences occurred across donors. Of the roughly 400 genotyped donors, roughly 80% fell in the genetic ancestry cluster associated with self-reported Caucasian donors. Every discovery cohort repertoire had been produced on one sequencing platform. Among some 400 genotyped donors of the cohort, an average of approximately 220,000 unique TCR beta nucleotide sequences was sequenced per donor, of which 15% to 20% were non-productive. Typing coverage varied by locus: roughly 629-640 donors for A, B, C, DRB1 and DQB1; approximately 520 for DQA1; more than 600 for DPA1; 400 to 480 for DPB1. About 300 gigabases of sequencing data and 78 million or so unique TCR sequences were included in an early release covering under 650 HLA-typed donors. The study profiled the T cell repertoires of hundreds of subjects by immunosequencing and related them to cytomegalovirus serostatus. Besides the first cohort of 500 to 700 subjects, a separate validation cohort made up of over 95 different subjects was used. A later analysis re-examined previously published TCR beta repertoires from 600 to 700 donors and added high-resolution HLA genotyping to investigate patterns of TCR occurrence. Alongside the repertoire data, information on donor age, sex, ethnicity and CMV serostatus was compiled. Roughly 5 DR-DQ haplotypes were handled as single units for association and clustering, since linkage in the cohort was strong. To predict cytomegalovirus infection status, the study combined high-throughput TCR immunosequencing, statistical association of individual TCRs with disease status, and machine learning. HLA typing included class I and class II loci at four-digit resolution. A later genetic analysis used genome-wide SNP genotypes for about 60% of the roughly 700 donors, treating that subset as a discovery cohort. To decide whether each TCR beta V gene segment behaved as functional or pseudogenic, an earlier analysis of some 540 of the donors relied on high-throughput TCR beta sequencing. The study was designed to test whether signatures of past pathogen exposure could be identified by cataloging public T cell receptors.

On the study overall, not on this receptor specifically: Presence/absence analyses assumed roughly uniform sequencing depth across donors, an assumption that may not hold. In this cohort, only TCR beta chains were sequenced, and detectable features were limited by the absence of alpha or paired-chain data. Linkage disequilibrium might explain the correlated functional status among segregating V segments, but an unknown experimental factor could not be excluded. Because HLA typing was unavailable for some donors at each locus, only the typed subset was used in association tests. The authors suggested that the approach could potentially be generalized to other disease states and immunological phenotypes. The study listed 164 TCR beta chains as associated with cytomegalovirus. Specific HLA alleles were associated with over 15,000 TCR beta sequences at a false discovery rate of 0.05 in a later analysis. According to a later analysis, most CMV-associated TCR beta chains appeared to be HLA-restricted, and the HLA associations seemed to be driven largely by CMV exposure. In a later genetic analysis, a missense DCLRE1C variant was associated with V-gene and J-gene trimming of TCR beta chains, and the association was replicated in an independent cohort. Cytomegalovirus status was reported to be diagnosed by the classifier with high specificity and sensitivity in both the original and validation cohorts. Three of the identified cytomegalovirus-associated TCR beta chains were confirmed in vitro to be specific for cytomegalovirus antigens. When HLA alleles, especially DR and DQ, strongly co-occurred, attributing TCR associations to individual alleles was difficult. A further reported finding was that TCR beta sequences accurately predicted the HLA-A and HLA-B alleles for most subjects in the first cohort. Compared with the 666-donor mean, donors in an Asian-associated ancestry cluster had fewer N-insertions in productive TCRs, according to a later genetic analysis. Because counts were too low, some 17 rarely observed V segments, including chromosome 9 orphons, were left out of the earlier analysis of a few hundred of the donors. In a later analysis, several top co-occurrence clusters were reported to appear linked to parvovirus B19, influenza, CMV and Epstein-Barr virus. Compared with equally common non-associated chains, HLA-associated TCR beta chains in a later analysis were more clonally expanded and had lower generation probabilities. An earlier analysis of some 560 of the donors showed that most TCR beta V segments appeared in productive rearrangements either about 87% or about 30% of the time, which broadly matched IMGT annotations. Across donors, most TCR sequences were observed very rarely, whereas some public TCRs were present in many individuals. Immune exposure information for the cohort was limited to CMV serostatus. Because the 87-base-pair reads could not distinguish some IMGT-functional V segments, including TRBV6-2 and TRBV6-3, those segments were excluded. A group of highly shared sequence variants was considered likely to be a technical artifact of the sequencing pipeline. According to a later analysis, TCR association rates differed among HLA loci, with DRB1 alleles showing the most associated TCRs and HLA-C alleles showing the fewest.

Receptor libraries were prepared by the immunoSEQ multiplex PCR assay. For the multiplex PCR, a mixture combining 60 forward primers for TCR Vbeta segments and 13 reverse primers for TCR Jbeta segments was used. A multiplex PCR assay on genomic DNA amplified the CDR3 region of rearranged TCR beta genes. The Illumina HiSeq System was used to sequence the amplified TCR beta libraries as 87-base-pair reads. In the source study's methods: A later analysis tallied tens of millions of unique TCR beta chains across the 650 to 750 repertoires, and around 9.9 million of those chains were shared by two or more donors. Raw reads were error-corrected and collapsed into unique sequences by a nearest-neighbor algorithm in which closely related sequences were merged to remove PCR and sequencing errors. To assign V, D and J gene segments, CDR3 sequences were aligned to IMGT reference sequences. For a sequence to be retained, at least a six-nucleotide match to both a V gene segment and a J gene segment was required. Rearrangements were called productive when the CDR3 lacked stop codons and stayed in frame with V and J; all others were non-productive. CDR3 was defined according to IMGT convention as the region running from the second conserved V-encoded cysteine to the conserved J-encoded phenylalanine. Sequences without an unambiguous match to a single V gene segment were excluded from the earlier analysis of 450 to 650 of the donors. In an earlier analysis of about 590 of the donors, a V segment was called functional when productive rearrangements were above 56.7%, and segregating when the standard deviation between donors exceeded 5%. A statistical classification framework was built for diagnosing cytomegalovirus status from the catalog of TCR beta chain sequences. V and J gene assignment, in a later analysis, came from comparing TCR nucleotide sequences with IMGT/GENE-DB human TR gene sequences. In a later analysis, CDR3 sequences and most-parsimonious VDJ recombination scenarios were assigned using the TCRdist pipeline. A later analysis defined each TCR beta chain by its CDR3 amino acid sequence plus V-gene family, and excluded reads lacking a unique V-gene family. To address suspected cross-contamination and a sequencing artifact, a later analysis removed several hundred highly shared, low-generation-probability nucleotide sequences. In a later analysis, a clonal expansion index for each public chain was calculated from normalized within-repertoire ranks of inferred template counts. In a later analysis, generation probabilities were computed using a VDJ recombination model fitted to out-of-frame rearrangements, and the results were checked against IGoR. Hypergeometric tests were used in a later analysis to score TCR-TCR, TCR-HLA and TCR-CMV co-occurrence, with a repertoire-size bias correction applied to the TCR pairs. False discovery rates were estimated in a later analysis by permuting HLA or CMV assignments 20 times. A later analysis grouped co-occurring TCRs with DBSCAN, adding TCRdist sequence similarity when clustering within HLA-allele-positive subsets. Repertoires with fewer than 30,000 or more than 120,000 public chains, plus five repertoires with anomalous nucleotide sharing, were excluded from co-occurrence clustering. Imported from immuneACCESS, the table was reduced by TCRdb to in-frame sequences with V and J called. These copies leave out some clones; in studies compared against another copy, an unresolved V gene accounts for under half, and the cause of the remainder is not known. The D gene and trimming were derived from the DNA, and the V and J assignments and clone size from that table. In all, the sample holds some 120,000 clones, and 80% of those were seen once. The top ten hold over 2% of the sample.

The CDR3, from cysteine to phenylalanine, totals 16 residues. Just the 48-base CDR3 DNA is kept, in frame starting at base 1. V lost 1 base and J lost 5 bases, and the count of bases not matched to a germline gene is 7. CDR1 and CDR2, looked up from the germline V gene, are MGHRA and YSYEKL. The cohort consisted of fewer than 700 healthy bone marrow donors. Cohort members were all nominally healthy when sampled, although unrecorded immune exposures were likely present. The donor tested CMV seronegative, placing the donor among the 350 or so seronegative members of the cohort. Each donor provided a peripheral blood sample, and peripheral blood mononuclear cells were used for TCR beta sequencing. The Qiagen DNeasy Blood Extraction Kit was used to extract genomic DNA from the blood cell samples. Concerning this clone itself: The antigen it binds to is not known. Base-call qualities are not available, and no considerably larger clone is one nucleotide away.

This TCR was recovered from a man aged 25-40 years in good health and CMV-seronegative. The sequenced material came from PBMCs. In this chain, TRBV4-1 is recombined with TRBJ1-4; the junction holds 7 bases that match TRBD1. The nucleotide sequence reads TGCGCCAGCAGCCAAGGGGGGACAGTAGAAAATGAAAAACTGTTTTTT. This gives the protein CASSQGGTVENEKLFF.